The TCR beta chain under discussion was sequenced for a study of T-cell memory formation after mild COVID-19. The wider study: Each donor largely had its own TCR clusters.

Points from the study as a whole: Cross-reactive memory seemingly joined, as some responding clones were found in pre-infection memory. Contracting CD8+ clones were enriched in EMRA, CD4+ mainly in CM and EM.

V was cut by 7 bases and J by 3 bases, with 6 bases left in between. CDR3 length: 11 residues. Germline CDR1 is MNHNY and CDR2 is SVGAGI (reference sequence). TCRdb re-called the 5' RACE reads through MiXCR, storing one row per CDR3 protein. Of hundreds of thousands of distinct CDR3 sequences listed, 25% to 30% are singletons. This clonotype came up many times. Its antigen is not known. Sequencing input: PBMCs or a T cell subset sorted from them (not recorded which). This chain links TRBV6-6 with TRBJ2-5; D is uncertain. The clonotype was recovered from an adult woman who had mild COVID-19 (a few samples of this study predate the infection). Cell type and time point are not known. CDR3 sequence: CASTSKETQYF. The CDR3 nucleotides are TGTGCCAGCACTTCAAAAGAGACCCAGTACTTC.